One sample yielded the 22 T cell receptor beta chains listed below, sequenced in a study of OX40 agonist ivuxolimab in advanced cancers. Sequencing was performed with immunoSEQ multiplex PCR; in TCRdb, only in-frame clones are kept and a portion is missing. The repertoire consists of some 90,000 clones, with roughly 86% occurring once and the leading ten covering approximately 4%. The sample consisted of CD4+ or CD8+ T cells sorted from blood, taken in a trial of the OX40 agonist ivuxolimab. These receptors all come from an adult with an advanced solid tumor such as melanoma, head and neck, liver or kidney cancer.

This rearrangement joins TRBV28 to TRBJ2-5, with TRBD2 matching over 8 bases. Per germline, CDR1 MDHEN and CDR2 SYDVKM. V lost 6 bases to trimming and J lost 5 bases; unmatched junction nucleotides: 17. There are 17 residues in the CDR3. CDR3 DNA: TGTGCCAGCAGCCCCGCGCTGGGGCAGGGCGGGAGGGAGACCCAGTACTTC. It is translated as CASSPALGQGGRETQYF.

The chain recombines TRBV7-8 with TRBJ2-7; 7 bases are a match to TRBD1. The germline CDR1 and CDR2 sequences are SGHVS and FQNEAQ. V was pared by 5 bases and J by 5 bases, with 6 bases of the junction left unmatched. The CDR3 is 13 residues long. This CDR3 is CASSLFQGDEQYF. DNA for the CDR3: TGTGCCAGCAGCCTGTTCCAGGGGGACGAGCAGTACTTC.

The J gene is TRBJ2-1, the V gene TRBV6-1, with D possibly TRBD1 on 6 matching bases. CDR1 is MNHNS, CDR2 SASEGT, per germline. The CDR3 runs to 15 residues. The V gene lost 7 bases and the J gene lost 4 bases, with 17 bases spanning the gap. CDR3 in amino acids: CASIFVQGRYNEQFF. The CDR3 DNA reads as TGTGCCAGCATTTTTGTACAGGGAAGGTACAATGAGCAGTTCTTC.

This rearrangement joins TRBV7-2 to TRBJ2-1; 8 bases agree with TRBD1. The CDR3 sequence is 15 residues long. After removal of 1 base from V and 4 bases from J, the junction contained 3 bases not matched to a gene. Germline CDR1 SGHTA, CDR2 FQGNSA. As DNA, the CDR3 is TGTGCCAGCAGCTTAGAGAGGACAGGGTACAATGAGCAGTTCTTC. Amino acid sequence: CASSLERTGYNEQFF.

This clone has only one observation. The genes are TRBV2 and TRBJ2-5; the D is unclear. CDR1 SNHLY and CDR2 FYNNEI come from the germline V gene. This CDR3 is built from 15 residues. V lost 0 bases and J lost 1, with 9 bases in between. The CDR3 DNA sequence: TGTGCCAGCAGTGAAGCGTACCGGACCCAAGAGACCCAGTACTTC. Translation gives CASSEAYRTQETQYF.

The chain has TRBV27 and TRBJ1-6, with TRBD1 as a possible D gene (5 bases). There are 13 residues in the CDR3. V lost 8 bases and J 8 bases, leaving 13 bases between the germline ends. CDR1 and CDR2 from the germline V gene are MNHEY and SMNVEV (reference sequence). This CDR3 is CASARQGDSPLHF. The CDR3 DNA reads TGTGCCAGCGCGAGGCAGGGAGATTCACCCCTCCACTTT.

The rearrangement uses TRBV6-1 and TRBJ2-1, with 13 bases identical to TRBD2. CDR1 MNHNS and CDR2 SASEGT come from the germline V gene. Trimming took 4 bases from V and 12 from J; bases not matched to a gene: 12. This CDR3 region has 16 residues. The CDR3 DNA follows: TGTGCCAGCAGTGGGGCAGGGACTAGCGGGAAAGGCGGGCAGTTCTTC. As protein: CASSGAGTSGKGGQFF.

This rearrangement joins TRBV7-2 to TRBJ1-1; no reliable D call. The CDR3 covers 11 residues. Trimming took 7 bases from V and 2 from J, leaving 5 bases between them. Germline lookup yields CDR1 SGHTA and CDR2 FQGNSA. This CDR3 reads CASNLNTEAFF. Here the CDR3 DNA reads TGTGCCAGCAACCTAAACACTGAAGCTTTCTTT.

A few counts support this clone. The chain recombines TRBV9 with TRBJ1-5; 7 positions match TRBD1. The germline V gene encodes CDR1 SGDLS and CDR2 YYNGEE. V lost 0 bases to trimming and J lost 2 bases; unmatched junction nucleotides: 5. The CDR3 has 16 residues. CDR3 loop: CASSVDPGTGNQPQHF. The DNA for the CDR3 is TGTGCCAGCAGCGTAGACCCGGGGACAGGCAATCAGCCCCAGCATTTT.

This clone was picked up one time. The chain links TRBV6-5 to TRBJ1-2; no reliable D call. Germline V CDR1 and CDR2: MNHEY, SVGAGI. This CDR3 is 12 amino acids long. The V end was cut by 5 bases, the J end by 3 bases, with 7 bases between. The CDR3 spells CASSKGDYGYTF. As DNA, the CDR3 is TGTGCCAGCAGTAAGGGCGACTATGGCTACACCTTC.

V gene TRBV12-2 combines with J gene TRBJ2-5. TRBV12-2 is an annotated pseudogene. The CDR3 contains 16 residues. The CDR3 region has the DNA TGTGCAAGTCGCTTAGGTCGAATGGGTAGTCAAGAGACCCAGTACTTC. This codes for CASRLGRMGSQETQYF.

The chain recombines TRBV5-5 with TRBJ1-4; D unresolved. The V end was cut by 2 bases, the J end by 4 bases, with 18 bases between. There are 17 residues in the CDR3. Per germline, CDR1 SGHKS and CDR2 YYEKEE (reference sequence). The CDR3 here is CASSFEQSGEINEKLFF. The CDR3 DNA reads TGTGCCAGCAGCTTTGAACAGTCCGGGGAAATTAATGAAAAACTGTTTTTT.

This chain joins TRBV5-6 and TRBJ2-6, with D tentatively TRBD2 (5 bases). Trimming took 4 bases from V and 0 from J, leaving 11 bases between them. The CDR3 loop spans 16 amino acids. Germline V gene data show CDR1 as SGHDT and CDR2 as YYEEEE. DNA for the CDR3: TGTGCCAGCAGCGGCGAGGGAGACTCTGGGGCCAACGTCCTGACTTTC. It translates to CASSGEGDSGANVLTF.

The chain employs TRBV15 and TRBJ2-7, with D possibly being TRBD2 (6 bases). The germline V and J ends were trimmed by 5 bases and 7 bases, with 15 bases remaining between them. The CDR3 sequence is 13 residues long. Germline V CDR1 and CDR2: LNHNV, YYDKDF (reference sequence). The CDR3 sequence: CATSRPQAGEQYV. The CDR3 region has the DNA TGTGCCACCAGCCGTCCTCAGGCGGGGGAGCAGTACGTC.

V is TRBV6-5 and J is TRBJ1-2; maybe TRBD1 (5 bases). The CDR3 consists of 14 residues. Trimming left V 6 bases short and J 8 bases short, with 19 bases between. Germline lookup yields CDR1 MNHEY and CDR2 SVGAGI. The CDR3 DNA follows: TGTGCCAGCAGGTATCACGGCCAAGGGGTCGGCTACACCTTC. Its protein product is CASRYHGQGVGYTF.

The V call is TRBV2, the J call TRBJ2-7; the match to TRBD1 covers 7 bases. This CDR3 comprises 13 residues. V trimming: 8 bases; J trimming: 2 bases; junction bases outside the gene matches: 6. Germline V gene sequence: CDR1 SNHLY, CDR2 FYNNEI. The CDR3, as DNA: TGTGCCAGCCGAAGACAGGGACCCTACGAGCAGTACGTC. It yields the protein CASRRQGPYEQYV.

The sample holds a few counts of this clone. The chain joins TRBV5-1 to TRBJ2-2, with D perhaps TRBD1 (6 bases). In germline, CDR1 is SGHRS, CDR2 YFSETQ. The CDR3 contains 16 residues. V lost 0 bases, J lost 7 bases, and 16 bases lay in between. The CDR3 loop is CASSLEAGQFFGELFF. DNA of the CDR3: TGCGCCAGCAGCTTGGAGGCCGGACAGTTTTTCGGGGAGCTGTTTTTT.

This clone was observed a few times. The V call is TRBV7-2, the J call TRBJ1-4; D not certain. This CDR3 is 16 amino acids long. V was cut by 0 bases and J by 1 base, with 9 bases left in between. Germline V CDR1 and CDR2: SGHTA, FQGNSA. CDR3 region: CASSLAWGITNEKLFF. Here the CDR3 DNA reads TGTGCCAGCAGCTTAGCGTGGGGAATAACTAATGAAAAACTGTTTTTT.

A single count supports this clone. The chain combines TRBV9 with TRBJ1-4; D not resolved. Trimming stripped 0 bases from V and 0 bases from J, with 6 bases between. CDR3 length: 15 residues. The germline gives CDR1 SGDLS, CDR2 YYNGEE. The DNA for the CDR3 is TGTGCCAGCAGCGTAGGGAGGGCAACTAATGAAAAACTGTTTTTT. Its translation is CASSVGRATNEKLFF.

This clone was counted a few times. The chain links TRBV30 to TRBJ2-3; 7 nucleotides line up with TRBD2. The germline CDR1 and CDR2 sequences are GTSNPN and SVGIG (reference sequence). This CDR3 is built from 14 residues. Trimming removed 4 bases from V and 1 base from J; junction bases left unmatched: 5. The CDR3 spells CAWNGGGGTDTQYF. For the CDR3, the DNA is TGTGCCTGGAACGGGGGAGGGGGCACAGATACGCAGTATTTT.

The chain is built from TRBV4-1 and TRBJ1-4; D call uncertain. CDR1 is MGHRA, CDR2 YSYEKL, per germline. V was pared by 11 bases and J by 7 bases, with 5 bases between. The CDR3 consists of 9 residues. CDR3 loop: CARPEKLFF. CDR3 bases: TGCGCCCGCCCTGAAAAACTGTTTTTT.

The V call is TRBV28, the J call TRBJ1-2, with D possibly matching TRBD1 (5 bases). The V and J ends lost 2 bases and 8 bases respectively, with 12 bases between them. CDR1 is MDHEN, CDR2 SYDVKM, per germline. There are 13 residues in the CDR3. CDR3: CASSLEQVHGYTF. The CDR3 DNA sequence: TGTGCCAGCAGTTTAGAACAGGTTCACGGCTACACCTTC.